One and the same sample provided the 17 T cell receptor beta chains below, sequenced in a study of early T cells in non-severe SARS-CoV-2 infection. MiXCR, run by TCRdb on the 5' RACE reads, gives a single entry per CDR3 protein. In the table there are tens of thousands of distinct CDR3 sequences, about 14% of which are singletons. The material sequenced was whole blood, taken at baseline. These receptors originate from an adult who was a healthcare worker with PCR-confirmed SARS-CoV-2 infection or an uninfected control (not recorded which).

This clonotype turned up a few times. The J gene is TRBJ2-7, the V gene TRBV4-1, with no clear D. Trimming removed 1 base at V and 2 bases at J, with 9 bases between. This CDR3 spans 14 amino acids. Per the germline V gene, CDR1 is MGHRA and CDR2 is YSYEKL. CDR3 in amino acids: CASSQGPKTYEQYF. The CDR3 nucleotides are TGCGCCAGCAGCCAAGGACCCAAAACCTACGAGCAGTACTTC.

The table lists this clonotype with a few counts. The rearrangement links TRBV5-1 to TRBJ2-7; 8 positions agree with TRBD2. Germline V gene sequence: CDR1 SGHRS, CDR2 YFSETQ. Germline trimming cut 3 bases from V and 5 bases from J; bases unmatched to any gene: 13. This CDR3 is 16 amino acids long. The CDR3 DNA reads TGCGCCAGCAGCTCCCTACCCGGGACTAGAAGTAACGAGCAGTACTTC. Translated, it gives CASSSLPGTRSNEQYF.

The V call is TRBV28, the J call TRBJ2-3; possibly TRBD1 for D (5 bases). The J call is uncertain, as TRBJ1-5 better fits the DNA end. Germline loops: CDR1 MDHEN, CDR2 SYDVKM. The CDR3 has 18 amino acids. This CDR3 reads CASSPLEIAGGLTDTQHF. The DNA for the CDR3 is TGTGCCAGCAGTCCACTAGAGATTGCGGGAGGGCTGACAGATACGCAGCATTTT.

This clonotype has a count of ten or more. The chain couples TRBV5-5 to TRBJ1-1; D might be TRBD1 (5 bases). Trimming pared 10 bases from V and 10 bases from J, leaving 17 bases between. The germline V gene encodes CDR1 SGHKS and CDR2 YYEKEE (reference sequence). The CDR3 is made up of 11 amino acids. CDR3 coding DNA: TGTGCCTCAAACCAAGGGGCCGGAGCTTTCTTT. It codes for CASNQGAGAFF.

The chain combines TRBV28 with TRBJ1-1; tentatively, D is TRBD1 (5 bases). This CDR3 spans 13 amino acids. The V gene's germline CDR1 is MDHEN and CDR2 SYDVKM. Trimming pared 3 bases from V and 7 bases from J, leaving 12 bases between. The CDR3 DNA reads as TGTGCCAGCAGTTTGGGGCGTGAAAGTGAAGCTTTCTTT. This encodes CASSLGRESEAFF.

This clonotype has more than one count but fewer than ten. CDR3 in DNA: TGTGCCTCCGTGGGGGTTAAGGACAGACACAATGAGCAGTTCTTC. It encodes CASVGVKDRHNEQFF. V gene TRBV30 combines with J gene TRBJ2-1, with a weak D call TRBD1 (6 bases). The V and J ends lost 7 bases and 5 bases respectively, with 21 bases between them. The germline gives CDR1 GTSNPN, CDR2 SVGIG (reference sequence). This CDR3 has 15 residues.

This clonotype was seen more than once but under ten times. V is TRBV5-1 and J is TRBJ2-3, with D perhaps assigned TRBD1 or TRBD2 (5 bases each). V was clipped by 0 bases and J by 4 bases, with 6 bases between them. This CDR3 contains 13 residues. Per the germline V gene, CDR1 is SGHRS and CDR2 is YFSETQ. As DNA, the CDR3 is TGCGCCAGCAGCTTGGTGGGGGCAGATACGCAGTATTTT. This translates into CASSLVGADTQYF.

CDR3 DNA sequence: TGTGCCAGCAGCACCCTAAGCACAGATACGCAGTATTTT. Its protein is CASSTLSTDTQYF. This chain uses TRBV27 with TRBJ2-3; no clear D gene. The CDR3 is 13 amino acids. With 6 bases removed from V and 0 bases from J, the gap between germline ends came to 7 bases. Germline V gene data show CDR1 as MNHEY and CDR2 as SMNVEV (reference sequence).

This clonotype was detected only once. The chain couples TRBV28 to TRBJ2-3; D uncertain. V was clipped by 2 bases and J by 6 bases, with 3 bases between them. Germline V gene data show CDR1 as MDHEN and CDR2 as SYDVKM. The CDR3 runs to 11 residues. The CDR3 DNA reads TGTGCCAGCAGTTTAGAGGATACGCAGTATTTT. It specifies CASSLEDTQYF.

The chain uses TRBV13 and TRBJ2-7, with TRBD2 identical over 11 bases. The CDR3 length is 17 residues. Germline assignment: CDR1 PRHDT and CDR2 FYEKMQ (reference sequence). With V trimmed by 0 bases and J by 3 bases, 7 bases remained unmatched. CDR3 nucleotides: TGTGCCAGCAGCTTAGGGACTAGCGGGACGTACGACTACGAGCAGTACTTC. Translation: CASSLGTSGTYDYEQYF.

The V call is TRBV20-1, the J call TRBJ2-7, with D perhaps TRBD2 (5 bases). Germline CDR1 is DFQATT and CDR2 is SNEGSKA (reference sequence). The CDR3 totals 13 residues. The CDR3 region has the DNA TGCTCGGCTACGGGTAGCGAGGTGGTCTGGCAGTACTTC. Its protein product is CSATGSEVVWQYF.

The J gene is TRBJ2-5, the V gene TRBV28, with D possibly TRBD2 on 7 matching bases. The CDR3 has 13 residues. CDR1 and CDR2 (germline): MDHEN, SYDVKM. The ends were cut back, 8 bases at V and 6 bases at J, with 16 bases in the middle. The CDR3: CASRLGGLQTQYF. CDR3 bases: TGTGCCAGCCGCTTAGGGGGACTACAGACCCAGTACTTC.

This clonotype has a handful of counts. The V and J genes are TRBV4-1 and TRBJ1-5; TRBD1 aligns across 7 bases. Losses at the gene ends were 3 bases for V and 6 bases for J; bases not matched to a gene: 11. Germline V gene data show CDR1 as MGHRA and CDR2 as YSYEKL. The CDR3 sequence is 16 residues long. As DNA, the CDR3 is TGCGCCAGCAGCCACGTGGGCACAGGGGCTTCTCAGCCCCAGCATTTT. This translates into CASSHVGTGASQPQHF.

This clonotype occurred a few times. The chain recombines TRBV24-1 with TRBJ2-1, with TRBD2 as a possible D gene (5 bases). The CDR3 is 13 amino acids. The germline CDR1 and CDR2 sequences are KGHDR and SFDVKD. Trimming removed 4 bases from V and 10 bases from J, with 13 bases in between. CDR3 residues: CATSDHTSVEQFF. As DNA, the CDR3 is TGTGCCACCAGTGACCACACTAGTGTAGAGCAGTTCTTC.

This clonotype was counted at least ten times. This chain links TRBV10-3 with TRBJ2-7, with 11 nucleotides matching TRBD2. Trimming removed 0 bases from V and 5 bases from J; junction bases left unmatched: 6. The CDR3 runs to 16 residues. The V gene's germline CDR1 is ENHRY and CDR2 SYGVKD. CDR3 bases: TGTGCCATCAGTGAGTCATCTAGCGGGAGGAAACACGAGCAGTACTTC. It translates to CAISESSSGRKHEQYF.

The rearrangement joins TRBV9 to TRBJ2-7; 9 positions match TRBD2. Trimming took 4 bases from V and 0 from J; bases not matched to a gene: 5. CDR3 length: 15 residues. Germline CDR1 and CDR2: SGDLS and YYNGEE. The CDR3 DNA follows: TGTGCCAGCAGCCCCACGGGACTAGCCTCCTACGAGCAGTACTTC. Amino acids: CASSPTGLASYEQYF.

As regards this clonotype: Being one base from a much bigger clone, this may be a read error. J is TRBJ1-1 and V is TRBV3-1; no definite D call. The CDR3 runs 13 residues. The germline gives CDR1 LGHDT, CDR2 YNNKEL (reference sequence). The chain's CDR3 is CASSQAAYTEVFF. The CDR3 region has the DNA TGTGCCAGCAGCCAAGCGGCGTACACTGAAGTTTTCTTT.